The entry below gives a single T cell receptor beta chain sequence along with its context. The record originates from a study of beta chain features in type 1 diabetes. Germline-derived CDR1 and CDR2 are GTSNPN and SVGIG (reference sequence). The V and J ends lost 5 bases and 4 bases respectively, with 20 bases between them. The CDR3 is 15 residues long. As every portion of the isolated RNA was reverse transcribed, the sequencing read expressed TCRB transcripts. Measured with immunoSEQ multiplex PCR; TCRdb has only the in-frame clones, and not every one. The profile shows 200,000 to 250,000 clones, 68% of them singletons.

Sequencing was performed on naive CD4+ T cells from blood. The clonotype comes from a young man in good health. The chain carries TRBV30 and TRBJ2-5; a weak D match, TRBD1 (6 bases). The CDR3 spells CAWSLGQMGGETQYF. The CDR3 nucleotides read TGTGCCTGGTCCCTGGGACAAATGGGCGGAGAGACCCAGTACTTC.